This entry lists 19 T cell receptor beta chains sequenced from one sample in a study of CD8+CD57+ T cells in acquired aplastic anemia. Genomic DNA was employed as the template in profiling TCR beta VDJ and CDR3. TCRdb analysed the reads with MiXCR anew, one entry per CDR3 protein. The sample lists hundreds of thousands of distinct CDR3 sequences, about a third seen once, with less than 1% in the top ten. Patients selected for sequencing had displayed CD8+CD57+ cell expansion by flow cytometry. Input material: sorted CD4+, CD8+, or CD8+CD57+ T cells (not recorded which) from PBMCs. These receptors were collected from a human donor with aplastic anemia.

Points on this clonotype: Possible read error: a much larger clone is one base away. The CDR3 coding sequence is TGTGCCGGCAGCGGGACCCTCTCTGGAAACACCATATATTTT. Encoded protein: CAGSGTLSGNTIYF. The rearrangement joins TRBV2 to TRBJ1-3; tentative D call: TRBD1 (5 bases). The germline gives CDR1 SNHLY, CDR2 FYNNEI. This CDR3 is 14 amino acids long.

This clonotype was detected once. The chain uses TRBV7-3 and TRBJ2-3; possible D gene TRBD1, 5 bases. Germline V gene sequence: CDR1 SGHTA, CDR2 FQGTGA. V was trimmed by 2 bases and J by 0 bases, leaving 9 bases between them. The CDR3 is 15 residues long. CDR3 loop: CASSLGWGSTDTQYF. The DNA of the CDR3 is TGTGCCAGCAGCTTAGGTTGGGGCAGCACAGATACGCAGTATTTT.

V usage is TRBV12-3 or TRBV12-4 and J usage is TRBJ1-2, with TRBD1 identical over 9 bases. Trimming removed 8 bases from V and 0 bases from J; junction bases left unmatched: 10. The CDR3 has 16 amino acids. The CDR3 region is CASRVTGGLSNYGYTF. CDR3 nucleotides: TGTGCCAGCCGTGTGACAGGGGGTTTGTCTAACTATGGCTACACCTTC.

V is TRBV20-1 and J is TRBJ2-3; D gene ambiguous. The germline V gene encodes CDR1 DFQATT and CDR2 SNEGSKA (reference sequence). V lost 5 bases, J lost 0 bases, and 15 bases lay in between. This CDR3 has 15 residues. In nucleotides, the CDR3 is TGCAGTGCTGGGTCAACAGATACTAGCACAGATACGCAGTATTTT. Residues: CSAGSTDTSTDTQYF.

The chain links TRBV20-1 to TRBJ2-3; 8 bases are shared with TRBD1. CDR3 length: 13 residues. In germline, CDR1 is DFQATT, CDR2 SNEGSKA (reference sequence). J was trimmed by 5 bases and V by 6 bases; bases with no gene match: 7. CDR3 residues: CSASQGAGDTQYF. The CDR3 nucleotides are TGCAGTGCCTCGCAGGGGGCAGGAGATACGCAGTATTTT.

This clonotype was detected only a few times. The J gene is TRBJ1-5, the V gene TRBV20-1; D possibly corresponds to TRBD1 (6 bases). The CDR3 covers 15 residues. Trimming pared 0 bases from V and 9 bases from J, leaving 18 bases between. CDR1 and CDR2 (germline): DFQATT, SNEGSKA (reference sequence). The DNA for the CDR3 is TGCAGTGCTAGAGATGTGTACGGGGGCATGTGGCCCCAGCATTTT. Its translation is CSARDVYGGMWPQHF.

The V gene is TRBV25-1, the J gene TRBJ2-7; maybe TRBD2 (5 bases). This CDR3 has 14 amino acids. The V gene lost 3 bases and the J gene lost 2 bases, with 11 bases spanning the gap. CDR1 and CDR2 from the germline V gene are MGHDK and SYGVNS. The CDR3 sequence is CASSEPGNPYEQYF. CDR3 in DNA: TGTGCCAGCAGTGAGCCGGGAAATCCCTACGAGCAGTACTTC.

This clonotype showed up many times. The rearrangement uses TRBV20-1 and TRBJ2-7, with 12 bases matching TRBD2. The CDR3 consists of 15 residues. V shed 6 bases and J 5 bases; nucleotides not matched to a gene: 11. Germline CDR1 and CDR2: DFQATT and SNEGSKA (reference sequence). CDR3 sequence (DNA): TGCAGTGCCGAGACTAGCGGGAGTGGTAGCCACGAGCAGTACTTC. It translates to CSAETSGSGSHEQYF.

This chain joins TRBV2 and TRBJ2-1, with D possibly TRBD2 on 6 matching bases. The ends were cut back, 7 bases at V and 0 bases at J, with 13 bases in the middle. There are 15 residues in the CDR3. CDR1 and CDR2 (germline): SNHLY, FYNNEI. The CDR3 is CASTERVGSYNEQFF. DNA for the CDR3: TGTGCCAGCACCGAGCGGGTCGGCTCCTACAATGAGCAGTTCTTC.

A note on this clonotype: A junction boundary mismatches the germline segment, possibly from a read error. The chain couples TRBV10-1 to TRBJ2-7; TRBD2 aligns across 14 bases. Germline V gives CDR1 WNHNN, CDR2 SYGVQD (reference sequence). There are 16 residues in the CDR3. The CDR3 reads CASSPGLAGGLNEQYF. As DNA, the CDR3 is TGTGCCAGCTCACCCGGACTAGCGGGAGGACTGAACGAGCAGTACTTC.

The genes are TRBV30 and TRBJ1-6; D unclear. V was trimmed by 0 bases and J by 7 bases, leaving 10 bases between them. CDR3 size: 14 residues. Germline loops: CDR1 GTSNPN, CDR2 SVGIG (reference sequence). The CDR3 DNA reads TGTGCCTGGAGTGTCGACAAAATCAATTCACCCCTCCACTTT. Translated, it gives CAWSVDKINSPLHF.

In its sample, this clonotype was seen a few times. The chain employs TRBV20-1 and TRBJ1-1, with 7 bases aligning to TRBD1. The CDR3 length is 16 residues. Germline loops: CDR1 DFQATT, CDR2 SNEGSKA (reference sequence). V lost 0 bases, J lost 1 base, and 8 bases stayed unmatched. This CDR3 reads CSARENRGVRNTEAFF. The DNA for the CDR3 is TGCAGTGCTAGAGAGAACAGGGGAGTGAGGAACACTGAAGCTTTCTTT.

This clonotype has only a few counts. The CDR3 DNA is TGCAGCGTAGGACAGGACTACGAGCAGTACTTC. This sequence encodes CSVGQDYEQYF. This rearrangement joins TRBV29-1 to TRBJ2-7; 7 bases line up with TRBD1. The germline V gene has CDR1 SQVTM and CDR2 ANQGSEA. The ends lost 6 bases at V and 3 bases at J; junction bases unmatched: 2. This CDR3 spans 11 amino acids.

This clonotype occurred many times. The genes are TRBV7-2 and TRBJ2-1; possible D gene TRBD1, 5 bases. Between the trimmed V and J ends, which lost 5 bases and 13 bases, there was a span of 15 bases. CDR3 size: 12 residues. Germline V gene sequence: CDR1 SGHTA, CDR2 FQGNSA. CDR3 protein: CASSIDRPSQFF. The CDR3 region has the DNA TGTGCCAGCAGCATCGACAGACCCAGCCAGTTCTTC.

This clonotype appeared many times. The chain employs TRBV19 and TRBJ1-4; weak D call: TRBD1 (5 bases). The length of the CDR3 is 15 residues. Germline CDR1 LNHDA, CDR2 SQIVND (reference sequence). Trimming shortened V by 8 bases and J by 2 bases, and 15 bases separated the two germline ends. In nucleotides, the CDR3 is TGTGCCAGTGGCAAACCCACAGGCACTAATGAAAAACTGTTTTTT. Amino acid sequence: CASGKPTGTNEKLFF.

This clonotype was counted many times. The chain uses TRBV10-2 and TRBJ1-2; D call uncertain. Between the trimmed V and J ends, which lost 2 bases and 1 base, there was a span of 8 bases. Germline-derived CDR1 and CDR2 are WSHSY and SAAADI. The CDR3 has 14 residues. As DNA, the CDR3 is TGCGCCAGCAGTGAGGTGGGGTTTAACTATGGCTACACCTTC. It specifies CASSEVGFNYGYTF.

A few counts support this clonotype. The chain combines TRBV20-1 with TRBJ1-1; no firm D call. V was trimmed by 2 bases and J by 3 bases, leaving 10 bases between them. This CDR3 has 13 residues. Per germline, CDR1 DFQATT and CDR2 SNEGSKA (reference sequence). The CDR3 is CSARQIIDTEAFF. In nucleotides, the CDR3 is TGCAGTGCTAGACAAATTATTGACACTGAAGCTTTCTTT.

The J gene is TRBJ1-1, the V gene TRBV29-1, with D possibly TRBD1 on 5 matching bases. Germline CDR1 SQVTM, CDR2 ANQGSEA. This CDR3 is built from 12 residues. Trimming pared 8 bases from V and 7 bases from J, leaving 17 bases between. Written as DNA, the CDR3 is TGCAGCCACTCTTGGGACGGCAGTGAAGCTTTCTTT. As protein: CSHSWDGSEAFF.

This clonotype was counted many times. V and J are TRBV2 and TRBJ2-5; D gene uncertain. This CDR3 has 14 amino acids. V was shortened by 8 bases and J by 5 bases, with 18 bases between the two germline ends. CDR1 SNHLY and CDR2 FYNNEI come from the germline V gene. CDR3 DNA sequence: TGTGCCAGCTCCCTCGTAACTCAAGGGGAGACCCAGTACTTC. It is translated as CASSLVTQGETQYF.